A single sample is the source of the 12 T cell receptor beta chains below, sequenced in a study of blood T cell repertoires in COVID-19. TCRdb's table, derived via immunoSEQ multiplex PCR, lists solely in-frame clones and lacks some. The table lists about 80,000 clones, around 80% of them singletons. The sample was peripheral blood. Receptors were obtained from a human donor in a cohort sampled during active COVID-19.

The V call is TRBV29-1, the J call TRBJ2-3; 9 bases fit TRBD2. V gave up 7 bases and J gave up 4 bases; unmatched junction bases: 9. This CDR3 spans 14 amino acids. CDR1 and CDR2 (germline): SQVTM, ANQGSEA. The CDR3 DNA reads TGCAGCGCCGCCCCGGGACTAGCCTCAGATACGCAGTATTTT. Protein: CSAAPGLASDTQYF.

The rearrangement joins TRBV11-1 to TRBJ2-7, with D perhaps TRBD1 (8 bases). The CDR3 length is 15 residues. Trimming shortened V by 6 bases and J by 2 bases, and 17 bases separated the two germline ends. Germline CDR1 is SGHAT and CDR2 is FQDESV (reference sequence). The CDR3 reads CASSQPTGGAYEQYF. The CDR3 DNA reads TGTGCCAGCAGTCAGCCCACAGGGGGGGCCTACGAGCAGTACTTC. The full variable domain, completed using reference TRBV11-1 and TRBJ2-7, is EAEVAQSPRYKITEKSQAVAFWCDPISGHATLYWYRQILGQGPELLVQFQDESVVDDSQLPKDRFSAERLKGVDSTLKIQPAELGDSAMYLCASSQPTGGAYEQYFGPGTRLTVT.

This chain uses TRBV19 with TRBJ2-5; no reliable D call. Germline CDR1 reads LNHDA; CDR2 reads SQIVND (reference sequence). V was shortened by 5 bases and J by 2 bases, with 15 bases between the two germline ends. The CDR3 runs to 15 residues. CDR3 amino acids: CASSYSSRPQETQYF. The CDR3 DNA reads TGTGCCAGTAGTTATTCCAGCAGGCCGCAAGAGACCCAGTACTTC.

The chain employs TRBV7-2 and TRBJ1-5; D is unresolved. V dropped 1 base and J dropped 6 bases, with 4 bases sitting between them. The CDR3 is made up of 12 amino acids. CDR1 is SGHTA, CDR2 FQGNSA, per germline. This chain's CDR3 is CASSLVAQPQHF. CDR3 in DNA: TGTGCCAGCAGCTTAGTGGCTCAGCCCCAGCATTTT. Filled out from reference TRBV7-2 and TRBJ1-5, the complete variable domain reads GAGVSQSPSNKVTEKGKDVELRCDPISGHTALYWYRQSLGQGLEFLIYFQGNSAPDKSGLPSDRFSAERTGGSVSTLTIQRTQQEDSAVYLCASSLVAQPQHFGDGTRLSIL.

The V and J genes are TRBV27 and TRBJ2-3; D perhaps matches TRBD1 (5 bases). Trimming removed 1 base from V and 2 bases from J, with 10 bases in between. Germline V gene sequence: CDR1 MNHEY, CDR2 SMNVEV (reference sequence). The CDR3 length is 15 residues. CDR3 in DNA: TGTGCCAGCAGTTTATTTGGCAGGGACACAGATACGCAGTATTTT. It codes for CASSLFGRDTDTQYF.

The V and J genes are TRBV2 and TRBJ2-2, with D possibly matching TRBD2 (5 bases). The CDR3 spans 15 residues. Germline V CDR1 and CDR2: SNHLY, FYNNEI. Trimming left V 1 base short and J 7 bases short, with 13 bases between. The CDR3 DNA follows: TGTGCCAGCAGTGAAGTGGTGTCCGCGGGCGGGGAGCTGTTTTTT. It translates to CASSEVVSAGGELFF.

The chain employs TRBV7-2 and TRBJ1-1; maybe TRBD1 (5 bases). CDR3 size: 14 residues. The germline gives CDR1 SGHTA, CDR2 FQGNSA. V lost 5 bases and J 2 bases, leaving 12 bases between the germline ends. The DNA of the CDR3 is TGTGCCAGCAGCGTGAGACAGCCCAACACTGAAGCTTTCTTT. It is translated as CASSVRQPNTEAFF.

This chain joins TRBV10-3 and TRBJ1-6, with TRBD1 as a possible D gene (5 bases). Germline V CDR1 and CDR2: ENHRY, SYGVKD. The CDR3 has 13 residues. V lost 10 bases and J 0 bases, leaving 7 bases between the germline ends. The chain's CDR3 is CATQGSYNSPLHF. The CDR3 bases are TGTGCCACCCAGGGCTCCTATAATTCACCCCTCCACTTT.

CDR3 sequence reads: CASSNNNSPLHF. CDR3 nucleotide sequence: TGTGCCAGCAGCAACAACAATTCACCCCTCCACTTT. The chain recombines TRBV7-9 with TRBJ1-6; D is unclear. V was clipped by 5 bases and J by 7 bases, with 6 bases between them. Germline V lookup: CDR1 SEHNR, CDR2 FQNEAQ (reference sequence). This CDR3 comprises 12 residues. Drawing the rest from reference TRBV7-9 and TRBJ1-6, the complete variable domain is DTGVSQNPRHKITKRGQNVTFRCDPISEHNRLYWYRQTLGQGPEFLTYFQNEAQLEKSRLLSDRFSAERPKGSFSTLEIQRTEQGDSAMYLCASSNNNSPLHFGNGTRLTVT.

This chain links TRBV28 with TRBJ2-5, with D possibly TRBD2 on 7 matching bases. The CDR3 runs to 13 residues. Deletions cut 3 bases from V and 5 bases from J, with 10 bases between. The germline CDR1 and CDR2 sequences are MDHEN and SYDVKM. CDR3 protein: CASSLGGRETQYF. In nucleotides, the CDR3 is TGTGCCAGCAGTTTGGGGGGGCGGGAGACCCAGTACTTC.

The chain recombines TRBV12-3 or TRBV12-4 with TRBJ2-1; D might be TRBD2 (5 bases). V was shortened by 1 base and J by 8 bases, with 9 bases between the two germline ends. The CDR3 is 13 residues long. The CDR3 nucleotides are TGTGCCAGCAGTTTAGTAGGTAGCGATGAGCAGTTCTTC. Protein: CASSLVGSDEQFF.

Turning to this clone: Other DNA sequences within the sample encode an identical CDR3. This chain connects TRBV12-3 or TRBV12-4 to TRBJ1-2; weak D call: TRBD1 (5 bases). The CDR3 is made up of 13 amino acids. Trimming took 2 bases from V and 4 from J, leaving 8 bases between them. CDR3 coding DNA: TGTGCCAGCAGTTTAAGGGGCGGCTATGGCTACACCTTC. Its translation: CASSLRGGYGYTF.